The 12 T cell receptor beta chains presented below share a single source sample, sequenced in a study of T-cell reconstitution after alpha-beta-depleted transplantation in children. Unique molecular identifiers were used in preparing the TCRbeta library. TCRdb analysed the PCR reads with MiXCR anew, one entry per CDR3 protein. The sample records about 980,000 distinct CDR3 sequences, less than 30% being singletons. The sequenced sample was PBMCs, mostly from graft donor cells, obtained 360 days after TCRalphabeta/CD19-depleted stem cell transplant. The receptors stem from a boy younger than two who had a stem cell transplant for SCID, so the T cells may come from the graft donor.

In DNA, the CDR3 is TGTGCCAGCAGTTCGACGGATCTCCAAGAGACCCAGTACTTC. Translation gives CASSSTDLQETQYF. The V gene is TRBV28, the J gene TRBJ2-5, with D hard to call. Trimming pared 4 bases from V and 1 base from J, leaving 10 bases between. Looked up from germline, CDR1 is MDHEN and CDR2 is SYDVKM. The CDR3 sequence is 14 residues long.

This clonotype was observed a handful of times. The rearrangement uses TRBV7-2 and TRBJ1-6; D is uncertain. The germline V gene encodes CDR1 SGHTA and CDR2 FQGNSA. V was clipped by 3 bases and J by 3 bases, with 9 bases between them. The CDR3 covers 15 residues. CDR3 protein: CASSFGTHYNSPLHF. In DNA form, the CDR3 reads TGTGCCAGCAGCTTTGGAACGCACTATAATTCACCCCTCCACTTT.

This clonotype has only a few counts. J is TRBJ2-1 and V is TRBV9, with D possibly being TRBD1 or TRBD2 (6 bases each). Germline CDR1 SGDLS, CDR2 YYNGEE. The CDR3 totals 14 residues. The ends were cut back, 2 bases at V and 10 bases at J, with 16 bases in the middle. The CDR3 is CASSVRWGAGEQFF. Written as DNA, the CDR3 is TGTGCCAGCAGCGTTAGGTGGGGGGCCGGGGAGCAGTTCTTC.

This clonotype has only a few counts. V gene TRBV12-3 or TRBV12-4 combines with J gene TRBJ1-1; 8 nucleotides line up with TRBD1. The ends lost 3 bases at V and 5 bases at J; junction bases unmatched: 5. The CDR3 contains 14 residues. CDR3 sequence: CASSFPRGRTEAFF. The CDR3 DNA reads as TGTGCCAGCAGTTTCCCCAGGGGGCGAACTGAAGCTTTCTTT.

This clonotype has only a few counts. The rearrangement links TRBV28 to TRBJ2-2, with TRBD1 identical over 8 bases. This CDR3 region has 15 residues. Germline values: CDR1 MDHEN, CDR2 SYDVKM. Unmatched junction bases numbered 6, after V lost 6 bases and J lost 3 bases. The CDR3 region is CASSMDRADTGELFF. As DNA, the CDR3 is TGTGCCAGCAGCATGGACAGGGCGGACACCGGGGAGCTGTTTTTT.

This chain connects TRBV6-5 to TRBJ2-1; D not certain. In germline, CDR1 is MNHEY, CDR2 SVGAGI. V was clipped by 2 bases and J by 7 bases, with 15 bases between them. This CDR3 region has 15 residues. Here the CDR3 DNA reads TGTGCCAGCAGTTACCAACCAGGCCGGGTTAATGAGCAGTTCTTC. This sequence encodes CASSYQPGRVNEQFF.

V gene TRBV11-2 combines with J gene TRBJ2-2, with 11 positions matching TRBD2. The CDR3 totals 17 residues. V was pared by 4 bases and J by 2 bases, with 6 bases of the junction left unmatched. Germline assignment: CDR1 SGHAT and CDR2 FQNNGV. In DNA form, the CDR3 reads TGTGCCAGCAGCTCCCTAGCGGGGGGACCCAACACCGGGGAGCTGTTTTTT. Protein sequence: CASSSLAGGPNTGELFF.

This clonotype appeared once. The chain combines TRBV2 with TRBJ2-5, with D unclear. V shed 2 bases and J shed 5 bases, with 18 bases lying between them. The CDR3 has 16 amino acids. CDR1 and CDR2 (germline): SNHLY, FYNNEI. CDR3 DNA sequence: TGTGCCAGCAGTGAAAACTCCCCACGAGTCTTTGAGACCCAGTACTTC. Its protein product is CASSENSPRVFETQYF.

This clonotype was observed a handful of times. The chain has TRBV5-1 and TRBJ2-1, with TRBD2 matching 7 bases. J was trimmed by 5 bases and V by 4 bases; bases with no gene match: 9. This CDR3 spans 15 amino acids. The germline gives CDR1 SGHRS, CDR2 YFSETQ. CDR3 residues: CASSGWAGVDNEQFF. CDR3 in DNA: TGCGCCAGCAGCGGATGGGCGGGGGTTGACAATGAGCAGTTCTTC.

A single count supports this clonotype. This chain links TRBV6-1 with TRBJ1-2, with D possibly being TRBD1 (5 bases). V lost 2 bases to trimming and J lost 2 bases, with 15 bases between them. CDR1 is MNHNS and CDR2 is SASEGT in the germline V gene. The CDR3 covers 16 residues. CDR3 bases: TGTGCCAGCAGTGAACTGTGGGGGAACGCGAACTATGGCTACACCTTC. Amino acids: CASSELWGNANYGYTF.

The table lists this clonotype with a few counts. The CDR3 protein is CSAPNRGRGTGELFF. The CDR3 coding sequence is TGCAGTGCACCGAATAGGGGCCGGGGCACCGGGGAGCTGTTTTTT. The rearrangement joins TRBV20-1 to TRBJ2-2, with D perhaps given as TRBD1 or TRBD2 (5 bases each). Per the germline V gene, CDR1 is DFQATT and CDR2 is SNEGSKA (reference sequence). V gave up 6 bases and J gave up 4 bases, with 18 bases separating them. The CDR3 has 15 residues.

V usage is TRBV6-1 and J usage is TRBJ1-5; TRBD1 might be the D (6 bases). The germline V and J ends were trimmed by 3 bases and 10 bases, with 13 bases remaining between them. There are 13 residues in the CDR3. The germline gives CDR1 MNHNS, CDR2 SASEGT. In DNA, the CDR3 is TGTGCCAGCAGTGAGGCCAGGGGCCGCCCCCAGCATTTT. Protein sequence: CASSEARGRPQHF.